A single sample gave rise to the 22 T cell receptor beta chains below, sequenced in a study of blood T cell repertoires in COVID-19 (dated by TCRdb to about 2020). The library was made by the immunoSEQ multiplex PCR assay. TCRdb re-hosts the immuneACCESS table, in-frame sequences only. Its copies lack some clones; in the studies checked, an unresolved V gene accounts for under half of them, and the cause for the rest is not known. This sample holds about 160,000 clones; more than 80% were observed only once. The ten largest clones represent roughly 2% of the sample. Sequenced input: peripheral blood. The source is a man in his sixties or seventies with acute or convalescent COVID-19.

This clone was found once. J is TRBJ1-1 and V is TRBV12-3 or TRBV12-4; perhaps TRBD1 as D (5 bases). Trimming took off 6 bases at V and 8 bases at J, with 10 bases between the two ends. The CDR3 consists of 11 residues. The CDR3, as DNA: TGTGCCAGCAGGGTGCGGGGGGAAGCTTTCTTT. Translating gives CASRVRGEAFF.

The chain combines TRBV5-6 with TRBJ2-3; TRBD1 might be the D (6 bases). V lost 4 bases and J 2 bases, leaving 20 bases between the germline ends. Germline loops: CDR1 SGHDT, CDR2 YYEEEE. The CDR3 is made up of 17 amino acids. Written as DNA, the CDR3 is TGTGCCAGCAGCCGTACCCCGACAGGATCCGTCACAGATACGCAGTATTTT. Translation: CASSRTPTGSVTDTQYF.

This chain links TRBV6-5 with TRBJ1-4; the match to TRBD1 covers 7 bases. CDR1 is MNHEY and CDR2 is SVGAGI in the germline V gene. The CDR3 has 15 residues. V was clipped by 6 bases and J by 5 bases; unmatched bases: 9. CDR3 in amino acids: CASRTRQGGNEKLFF. The CDR3 DNA reads TGTGCCAGCAGGACCCGACAGGGAGGAAATGAAAAACTGTTTTTT.

The chain combines TRBV5-5 with TRBJ2-7, with TRBD2 as a possible D gene (6 bases). CDR1 and CDR2 (germline): SGHKS, YYEKEE (reference sequence). Trimming cost V 3 bases and J 5 bases, with 12 bases left between them. The CDR3 totals 13 residues. The CDR3 nucleotides read TGTGCCAGCAGCTCCCAACCGGGGGACGAGCAGTACTTC. Translated: CASSSQPGDEQYF. Using reference TRBV5-5 and TRBJ2-7 for the parts outside the CDR3, the full variable domain is DAGVTQSPTHLIKTRGQQVTLRCSPISGHKSVSWYQQVLGQGPQFIFQYYEKEERGRGNFPDRFSARQFPNYSSELNVNALLLGDSALYLCASSSQPGDEQYFGPGTRLTVT.

The V call is TRBV4-1, the J call TRBJ2-1; 8 positions agree with TRBD2. Germline assignment: CDR1 MGHRA and CDR2 YSYEKL. The CDR3 loop spans 14 amino acids. Trimming removed 5 bases from V and 8 bases from J; junction bases left unmatched: 8. The CDR3 DNA follows: TGCGCCAGCAGCGAGGGACTAGGGGGGGATGAGCAGTTCTTC. This sequence encodes CASSEGLGGDEQFF.

The V and J genes are TRBV7-2 and TRBJ2-7; 10 bases fit TRBD1. CDR1 SGHTA and CDR2 FQGNSA come from the germline V gene. The CDR3 is made up of 16 amino acids. J gave up 3 bases and V 0 bases, and 5 bases lay outside the gene matches. The CDR3 nucleotides read TGTGCCAGCAGCTTAGCTTTGGGACAGGGGATCTACGAGCAGTACTTC. Its translation: CASSLALGQGIYEQYF.

This chain uses TRBV19 with TRBJ1-2; no definite D call. Germline loops: CDR1 LNHDA, CDR2 SQIVND (reference sequence). The CDR3 covers 15 residues. V was shortened by 3 bases and J by 0 bases, with 11 bases between the two germline ends. The CDR3 sequence: CASSIYVHTNYGYTF. The DNA of the CDR3 is TGTGCCAGTAGTATTTACGTCCACACTAACTATGGCTACACCTTC.

CDR3 protein: CASLPEPAGGTGELFF. The CDR3 DNA follows: TGTGCCAGCCTTCCTGAGCCAGCGGGAGGCACCGGGGAGCTGTTTTTT. This chain links TRBV5-4 with TRBJ2-2; TRBD2 agrees at 9 bases. This CDR3 has 16 amino acids. V dropped 7 bases and J dropped 4; count of bases not matched to a gene: 11. Looked up from germline, CDR1 is SGHNT and CDR2 is YYREEE (reference sequence).

V is TRBV15 and J is TRBJ1-3; 8 bases are shared with TRBD1. The CDR3 loop spans 16 amino acids. Germline V gene lookup returns CDR1 LNHNV and CDR2 YYDKDF (reference sequence). With V trimmed by 2 bases and J by 0 bases, 3 bases remained unmatched. The CDR3 DNA is TGTGCCACCAGCAGAACAGGGGGTTCCTCTGGAAACACCATATATTTT. Translated, it gives CATSRTGGSSGNTIYF.

The chain links TRBV5-8 to TRBJ1-1; TRBD1 aligns across 9 bases. The ends lost 4 bases at V and 4 bases at J; junction bases unmatched: 11. Per germline, CDR1 SGHTS and CDR2 YDEGEE. The CDR3 spans 16 residues. The CDR3 reads CASSHTGTGFSTEAFF. The CDR3 DNA reads as TGTGCCAGCAGCCATACCGGGACAGGGTTTTCCACTGAAGCTTTCTTT. The full variable domain, rest sourced from reference TRBV5-8 and TRBJ1-1, is EAGVTQSPTHLIKTRGQQATLRCSPISGHTSVYWYQQALGLGLQFLLWYDEGEERNRGNFPPRFSGRQFPNYSSELNVNALELEDSALYLCASSHTGTGFSTEAFFGQGTRLTVV.

V gene TRBV4-2 combines with J gene TRBJ2-3; possibly TRBD1 for D (6 bases). In germline, CDR1 is LGHNA, CDR2 YNFKEQ. The CDR3 spans 16 residues. Trimming stripped 0 bases from V and 4 bases from J, with 14 bases between. CDR3 sequence (DNA): TGTGCCAGCAGCCAAGATTTGGGGGCTCAGTCAGATACGCAGTATTTT. Translation: CASSQDLGAQSDTQYF.

The J gene is TRBJ2-3, the V gene TRBV9; TRBD2 agrees at 9 bases. The CDR3 is made up of 16 amino acids. After removal of 0 bases from V and 0 bases from J, the junction contained 2 bases not matched to a gene. Germline loops: CDR1 SGDLS, CDR2 YYNGEE. The CDR3, as DNA: TGTGCCAGCAGCGTAGCTAGCGGGGCTAGCACAGATACGCAGTATTTT. Encoded protein: CASSVASGASTDTQYF. The whole variable domain, filled in from reference TRBV9 and TRBJ2-3, reads DSGVTQTPKHLITATGQRVTLRCSPRSGDLSVYWYQQSLDQGLQFLIQYYNGEERAKGNILERFSAQQFPDLHSELNLSSLELGDSALYFCASSVASGASTDTQYFGPGTRLTVL.

This clone has just a few counts. The gene calls are TRBV5-1 and TRBJ1-2; D remains ambiguous. This CDR3 comprises 13 residues. Germline assignment: CDR1 SGHRS and CDR2 YFSETQ. Trimming shortened V by 2 bases and J by 6 bases, and 11 bases separated the two germline ends. As DNA, the CDR3 is TGCGCCAGCAGCTTCATCGAGGGAAATGGCTACACCTTC. Residues: CASSFIEGNGYTF.

In this sample, this clone turned up once. This chain links TRBV28 with TRBJ2-7; D may be TRBD2 (5 bases). Germline V gene lookup returns CDR1 MDHEN and CDR2 SYDVKM. The CDR3 has 15 amino acids. The V and J ends lost 2 bases and 2 bases respectively, with 13 bases between them. The CDR3 spells CASSLQEAVAYEQYF. CDR3 bases: TGTGCCAGCAGTTTACAGGAGGCAGTGGCCTACGAGCAGTACTTC.

The chain carries TRBV10-3 and TRBJ2-3; TRBD1 agrees at 7 bases. Germline loops: CDR1 ENHRY, CDR2 SYGVKD. The CDR3 loop spans 14 amino acids. The ends lost 6 bases at V and 1 base at J; junction bases unmatched: 4. The CDR3 region has the DNA TGTGCCATCAGCCCCGGGACAGGCACAGATACGCAGTATTTT. Translated: CAISPGTGTDTQYF.

V is TRBV19 and J is TRBJ2-7; D might be TRBD1 (5 bases). Germline V gives CDR1 LNHDA, CDR2 SQIVND (reference sequence). This CDR3 region has 12 residues. The germline V and J ends were trimmed by 5 bases and 1 base, with 6 bases remaining between them. The CDR3 sequence: CASSSGSYEQYF. The CDR3, as DNA: TGTGCCAGTAGTTCAGGGTCCTACGAGCAGTACTTC.

V gene TRBV29-1 combines with J gene TRBJ2-1; 11 bases are shared with TRBD2. This CDR3 spans 16 amino acids. J was trimmed by 6 bases and V by 4 bases; bases with no gene match: 11. CDR1 is SQVTM and CDR2 is ANQGSEA in the germline V gene. This chain's CDR3 is CSVAGERGLAANEQFF. DNA of the CDR3: TGCAGCGTTGCCGGGGAGAGGGGACTAGCGGCCAATGAGCAGTTCTTC.

The J gene is TRBJ2-3, the V gene TRBV5-5, with 9 bases that match TRBD2. The germline gives CDR1 SGHKS, CDR2 YYEKEE (reference sequence). V was clipped by 2 bases and J by 4 bases; unmatched bases: 2. This CDR3 region has 14 residues. In DNA, the CDR3 is TGTGCCAGCAGCTTTATAGCGGGAGCAGATACGCAGTATTTT. Its protein is CASSFIAGADTQYF.

The chain employs TRBV30 and TRBJ1-6; D unclear. The V gene lost 0 bases and the J gene lost 7 bases, with 10 bases spanning the gap. Germline V gives CDR1 GTSNPN, CDR2 SVGIG (reference sequence). This CDR3 comprises 14 residues. The CDR3 here is CAWSVRTGNSPLHF. CDR3 DNA sequence: TGTGCCTGGAGTGTACGGACGGGGAATTCACCCCTCCACTTT.

The V and J genes are TRBV6-5 and TRBJ1-1; 11 bases are a match to TRBD1. Germline loops: CDR1 MNHEY, CDR2 SVGAGI. The V and J ends lost 6 bases and 1 base, in that order; junction bases with no gene match: 4. There are 15 residues in the CDR3. CDR3 nucleotide sequence: TGTGCCAGCAGGGGCGGGACAGGGGGGAACACTGAAGCTTTCTTT. This encodes CASRGGTGGNTEAFF.

The chain couples TRBV5-4 to TRBJ1-4, with TRBD1 identical over 9 bases. CDR1 SGHNT and CDR2 YYREEE come from the germline V gene (reference sequence). This CDR3 has 18 residues. The J segment lost 2 bases and the V segment lost 4 bases, leaving 12 bases of the junction unmatched. The CDR3 DNA is TGTGCCAGCAGCCCATATACAGGGGGCGTCGCCACTAATGAAAAACTGTTTTTT. Its protein is CASSPYTGGVATNEKLFF.

This rearrangement joins TRBV25-1 to TRBJ1-4, with D maybe TRBD1 (5 bases). V gave up 8 bases and J gave up 6 bases, with 19 bases separating them. Germline CDR1 MGHDK, CDR2 SYGVNS. This CDR3 spans 15 amino acids. The CDR3 region is CASSPRSGFDEKLFF. In DNA, the CDR3 is TGTGCCAGCTCCCCACGATCAGGGTTCGATGAAAAACTGTTTTTT.